The rows below give T cell receptor beta chains drawn from one sample of a study of cytomegalovirus exposure and HLA in healthy donors. The assay was immunoSEQ multiplex PCR, and TCRdb's table has in-frame clones only and misses some. There are fewer than 200,000 clones in the sample; roughly 80% occur only once, and approximately 2% lies in the top ten. Sequencing used PBMCs. Receptors were obtained from a female donor in good health and CMV-seronegative. CDR3s include the opening cysteine and the closing phenylalanine or tryptophan. The D gene is left open where the match is weak.

D gene	V gene	J gene	CDR3 protein
.	TRBV7-2	TRBJ1-1	CASSLEWFGEPFF
.	TRBV30	TRBJ2-2	CAWTLSTGELFF
TRBD2	TRBV4-2	TRBJ2-3	CASSQDALAGGYGTDTQYF
TRBD2	TRBV4-2	TRBJ2-7	CASSSPSGPGYEQYF
TRBD1	TRBV30	TRBJ1-2	CAWSAGQGVDYGYTF
TRBD2	TRBV6-4	TRBJ2-3	CASSVAGEGADTQYF
TRBD2	TRBV9	TRBJ2-5	CASSVGWGTSYETQYF
TRBD1	TRBV19	TRBJ1-1	CASKAGTAEAFF
TRBD2	TRBV5-1	TRBJ2-3	CASGPPSGGALDTQYF
TRBD1	TRBV4-1	TRBJ1-4	CASSYPGQGRRGEKLFF
.	TRBV5-6	TRBJ1-5	CASSSHSTNQPQHF
TRBD1	TRBV11-2	TRBJ1-4	CASSSGQAPFATNEKLFF
TRBD1	TRBV19	TRBJ1-5	CASSIGTGTNQPQHF
TRBD1	TRBV5-1	TRBJ1-1	CASSLTGGQTEAFF
.	TRBV5-1	TRBJ1-3	CASSMDSSGNTIYF
TRBD2	TRBV7-8	.	CASSRTGTSGTYEQYF
.	TRBV4-1	TRBJ1-5	CASSQPGGRDKDQPQHF
TRBD2	TRBV5-6	TRBJ2-3	CASSLMTSAGTDTQYF
TRBD1	TRBV11-1	TRBJ2-2	CASSLGTGNTGELFF
TRBD2	TRBV9	TRBJ2-7	CASSERGAGGGSYEQYF
TRBD1	TRBV10-3	TRBJ1-1	CAISRQGSVNTEAFF
.	TRBV30	TRBJ2-7	CAWSVLDRSYEQYF
.	TRBV5-1	TRBJ2-2	CASSFESTSNTGELFF
.	TRBV2	TRBJ2-6	CASSGGANVLTF
TRBD1	TRBV4-1	TRBJ1-1	CASSYRGTPNTEAFF
.	TRBV5-6	TRBJ2-7	CASSAGMGAKYF
.	TRBV25-1	TRBJ2-2	CASDGTGELFF
TRBD2	TRBV5-6	TRBJ2-7	CASSSTSGRGYYEQYF
.	TRBV5-5	TRBJ2-7	CASSWPPSYEQYF
.	TRBV5-4	TRBJ2-1	CASSLGPGSYNEQFF
.	TRBV15	TRBJ1-2	CATSRDAANYGYTF
TRBD1	TRBV9	TRBJ1-1	CASSGGGDRGNTEAFF
TRBD2	TRBV15	TRBJ2-3	CATSARGSGGTDTQYF
.	TRBV2	TRBJ1-1	CASSLRGHRNTEAFF
TRBD1	TRBV5-4	TRBJ2-1	CASSLDRGNEQFF
TRBD1	TRBV19	TRBJ1-2	CASSDRDRATYTF
.	TRBV5-5	TRBJ1-4	CASSYPMGGEKLFF
.	TRBV29-1	TRBJ2-7	CSALEYEQYF
TRBD1	TRBV28	TRBJ2-5	CASQTVDRGIGETQYF
TRBD2	TRBV5-1	TRBJ2-7	CASSLDGRAMEQYF
.	TRBV6-1	TRBJ2-1	CASSGLPSTGTEQFF
.	TRBV25-1	TRBJ2-3	CASGTPRRQGPDTQYF
.	TRBV10-1	TRBJ2-5	CASSEAGRETQYF
TRBD1	TRBV30	TRBJ1-1	CAWGNRDRALRAFF
.	TRBV30	TRBJ2-7	CAWSETGSSYEQYF
TRBD2	TRBV7-9	TRBJ2-1	CASSGPGGYEQFF
TRBD1	TRBV4-3	TRBJ2-2	CASSQGQGAGELFF
.	TRBV19	TRBJ1-5	CASTMGGADLSNQPQHF
TRBD1	TRBV6-5	TRBJ1-5	CASRRGLGQPQHF
TRBD2	TRBV30	TRBJ2-5	CAWGPGLAVEETQYF
TRBD1	TRBV4-1	TRBJ1-2	CASSQVGTGLGYTF
.	TRBV19	TRBJ1-5	CASSIERYSNQPQHF
.	TRBV9	TRBJ1-6	CASSVAQGRSPLHF
TRBD1	TRBV7-8	TRBJ1-3	CASSFPGTGAGNTIYF
.	TRBV9	TRBJ2-7	CASSAFGGRTGEQYF